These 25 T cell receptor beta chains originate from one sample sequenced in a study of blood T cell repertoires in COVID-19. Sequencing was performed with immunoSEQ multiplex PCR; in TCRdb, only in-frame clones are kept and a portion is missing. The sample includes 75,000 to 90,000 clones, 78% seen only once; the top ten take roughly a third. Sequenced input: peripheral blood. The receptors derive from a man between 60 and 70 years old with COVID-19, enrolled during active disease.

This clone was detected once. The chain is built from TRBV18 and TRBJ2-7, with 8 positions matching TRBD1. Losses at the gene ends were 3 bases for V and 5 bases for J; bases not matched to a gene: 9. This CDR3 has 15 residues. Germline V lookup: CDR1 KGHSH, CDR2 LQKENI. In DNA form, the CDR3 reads TGTGCCAGCTCACCTCCCGGACAGGGCCCTCACGAGCAGTACTTC. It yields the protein CASSPPGQGPHEQYF.

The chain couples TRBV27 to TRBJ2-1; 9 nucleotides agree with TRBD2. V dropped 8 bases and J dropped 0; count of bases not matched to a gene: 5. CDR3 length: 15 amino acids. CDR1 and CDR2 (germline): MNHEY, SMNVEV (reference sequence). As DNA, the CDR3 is TGTGCCAGCCGCCTTAGCGGGAGCTCCTACAATGAGCAGTTCTTC. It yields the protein CASRLSGSSYNEQFF.

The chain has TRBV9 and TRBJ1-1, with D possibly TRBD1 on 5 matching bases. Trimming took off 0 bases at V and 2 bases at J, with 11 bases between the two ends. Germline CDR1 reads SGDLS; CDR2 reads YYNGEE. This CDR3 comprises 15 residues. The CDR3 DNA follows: TGTGCCAGCAGCGTAGGGGGCAGCACTAACACTGAAGCTTTCTTT. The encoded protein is CASSVGGSTNTEAFF. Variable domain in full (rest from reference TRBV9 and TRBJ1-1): DSGVTQTPKHLITATGQRVTLRCSPRSGDLSVYWYQQSLDQGLQFLIQYYNGEERAKGNILERFSAQQFPDLHSELNLSSLELGDSALYFCASSVGGSTNTEAFFGQGTRLTVV.

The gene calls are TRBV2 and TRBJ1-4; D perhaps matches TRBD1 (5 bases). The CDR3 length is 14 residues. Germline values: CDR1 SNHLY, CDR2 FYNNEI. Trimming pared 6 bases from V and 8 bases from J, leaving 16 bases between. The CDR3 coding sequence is TGTGCCAGCAGGCCAGGGCTATTCGGGGAAAAACTGTTTTTT. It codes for CASRPGLFGEKLFF.

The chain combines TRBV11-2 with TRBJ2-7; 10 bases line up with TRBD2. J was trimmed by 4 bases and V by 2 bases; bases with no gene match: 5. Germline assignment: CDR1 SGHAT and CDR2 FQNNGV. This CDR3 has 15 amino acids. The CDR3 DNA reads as TGTGCCAGCAGCTTAAGGTCACTAGCGGGGTACGAGCAGTACTTC. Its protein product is CASSLRSLAGYEQYF.

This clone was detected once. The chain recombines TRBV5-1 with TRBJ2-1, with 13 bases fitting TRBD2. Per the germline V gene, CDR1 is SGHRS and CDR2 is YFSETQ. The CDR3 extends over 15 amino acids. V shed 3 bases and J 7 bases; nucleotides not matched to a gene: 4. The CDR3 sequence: CASSSTSGGANEQFF. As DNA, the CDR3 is TGCGCCAGCAGCTCAACTAGCGGGGGGGCTAATGAGCAGTTCTTC.

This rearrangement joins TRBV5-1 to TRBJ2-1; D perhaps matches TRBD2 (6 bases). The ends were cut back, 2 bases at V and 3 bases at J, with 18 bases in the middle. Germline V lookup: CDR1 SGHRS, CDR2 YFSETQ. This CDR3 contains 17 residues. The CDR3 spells CASSLGAGPGGYNEQFF. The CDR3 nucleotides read TGCGCCAGCAGCTTAGGGGCGGGGCCGGGTGGCTACAATGAGCAGTTCTTC.

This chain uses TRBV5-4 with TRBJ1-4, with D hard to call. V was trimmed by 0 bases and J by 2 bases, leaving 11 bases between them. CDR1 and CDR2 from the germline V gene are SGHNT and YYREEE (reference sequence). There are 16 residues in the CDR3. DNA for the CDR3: TGTGCCAGCAGCTTGGACGCGGGGTCCACTAATGAAAAACTGTTTTTT. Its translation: CASSLDAGSTNEKLFF.

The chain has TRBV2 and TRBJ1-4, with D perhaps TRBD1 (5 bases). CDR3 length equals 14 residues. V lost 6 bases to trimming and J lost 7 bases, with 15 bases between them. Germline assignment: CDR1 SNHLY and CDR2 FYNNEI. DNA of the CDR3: TGTGCCAGCAGCCCCCAGGGAAGGGCTGAAAAACTGTTTTTT. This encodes CASSPQGRAEKLFF.

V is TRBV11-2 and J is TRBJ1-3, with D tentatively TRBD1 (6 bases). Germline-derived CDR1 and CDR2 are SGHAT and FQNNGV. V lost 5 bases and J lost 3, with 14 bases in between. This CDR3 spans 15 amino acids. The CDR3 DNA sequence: TGTGCCAGCAGCCCACAGGGAAATCGTGGAAACACCATATATTTT. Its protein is CASSPQGNRGNTIYF.

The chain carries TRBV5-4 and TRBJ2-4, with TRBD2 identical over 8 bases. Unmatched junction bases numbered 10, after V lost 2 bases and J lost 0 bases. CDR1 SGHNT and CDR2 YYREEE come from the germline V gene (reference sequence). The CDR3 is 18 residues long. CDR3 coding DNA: TGTGCCAGCAGCTTTATGCTAAGCGGGGGAGTAGCCAAAAACATTCAGTACTTC. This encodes CASSFMLSGGVAKNIQYF.

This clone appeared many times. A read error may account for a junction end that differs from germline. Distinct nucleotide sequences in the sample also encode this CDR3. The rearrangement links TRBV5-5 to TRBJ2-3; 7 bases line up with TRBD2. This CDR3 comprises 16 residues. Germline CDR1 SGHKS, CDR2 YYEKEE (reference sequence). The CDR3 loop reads CARSLGGGGRALPGYF. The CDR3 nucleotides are TGTGCCCGCAGCTTGGGTGGGGGGGGGAGGGCCCTCCCTGGGTATTTT.

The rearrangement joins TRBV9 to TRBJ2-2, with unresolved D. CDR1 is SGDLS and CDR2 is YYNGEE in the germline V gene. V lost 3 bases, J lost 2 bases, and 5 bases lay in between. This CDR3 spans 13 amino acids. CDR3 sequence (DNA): TGTGCCAGCAGCGGTAGAAACACCGGGGAGCTGTTTTTT. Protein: CASSGRNTGELFF.

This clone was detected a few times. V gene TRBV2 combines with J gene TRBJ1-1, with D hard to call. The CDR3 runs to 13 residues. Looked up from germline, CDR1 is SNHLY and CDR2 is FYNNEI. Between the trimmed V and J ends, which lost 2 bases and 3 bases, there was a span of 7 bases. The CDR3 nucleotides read TGTGCCAGCAGTGAATTAGAAGACACTGAAGCTTTCTTT. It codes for CASSELEDTEAFF. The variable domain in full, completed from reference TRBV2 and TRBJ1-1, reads EPEVTQTPSHQVTQMGQEVILRCVPISNHLYFYWYRQILGQKVEFLVSFYNNEISEKSEIFDDQFSVERPDGSNFTLKIRSTKLEDSAMYFCASSELEDTEAFFGQGTRLTVV.

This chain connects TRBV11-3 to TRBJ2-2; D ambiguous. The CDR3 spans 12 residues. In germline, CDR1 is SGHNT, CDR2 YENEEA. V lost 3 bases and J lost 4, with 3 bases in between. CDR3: CASSFVTGELFF. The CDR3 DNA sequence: TGTGCCAGCAGCTTCGTCACCGGGGAGCTGTTTTTT.

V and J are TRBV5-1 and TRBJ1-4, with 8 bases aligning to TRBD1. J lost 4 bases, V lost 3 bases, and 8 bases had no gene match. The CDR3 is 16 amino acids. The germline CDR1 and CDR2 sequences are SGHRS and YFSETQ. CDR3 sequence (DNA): TGCGCCAGCAGCTCCACAGGGGGGTCAGTTAATGAAAAACTGTTTTTT. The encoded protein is CASSSTGGSVNEKLFF. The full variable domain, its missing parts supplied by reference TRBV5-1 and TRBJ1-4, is KAGVTQTPRYLIKTRGQQVTLSCSPISGHRSVSWYQQTPGQGLQFLFEYFSETQRNKGNFPGRFSGRQFSNSRSEMNVSTLELGDSALYLCASSSTGGSVNEKLFFGSGTQLSVL.

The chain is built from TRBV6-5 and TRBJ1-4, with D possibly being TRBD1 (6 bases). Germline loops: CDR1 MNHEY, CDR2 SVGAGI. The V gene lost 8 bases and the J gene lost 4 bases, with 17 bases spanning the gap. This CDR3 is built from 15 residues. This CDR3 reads CASGSQGLGNEKLFF. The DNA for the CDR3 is TGTGCCAGCGGCTCACAGGGTTTGGGTAATGAAAAACTGTTTTTT.

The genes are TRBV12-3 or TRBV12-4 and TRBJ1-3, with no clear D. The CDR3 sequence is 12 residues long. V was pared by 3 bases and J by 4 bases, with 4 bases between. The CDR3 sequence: CASSFEGNTIYF. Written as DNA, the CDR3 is TGTGCCAGCAGTTTTGAGGGAAACACCATATATTTT.

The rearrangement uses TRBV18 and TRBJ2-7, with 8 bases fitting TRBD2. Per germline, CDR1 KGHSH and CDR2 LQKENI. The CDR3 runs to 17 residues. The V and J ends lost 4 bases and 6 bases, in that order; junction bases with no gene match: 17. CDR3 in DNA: TGTGCCAGCTCACTACTAGGCCCGGGACTAGGGATCTTCGAGCAGTACTTC. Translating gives CASSLLGPGLGIFEQYF.

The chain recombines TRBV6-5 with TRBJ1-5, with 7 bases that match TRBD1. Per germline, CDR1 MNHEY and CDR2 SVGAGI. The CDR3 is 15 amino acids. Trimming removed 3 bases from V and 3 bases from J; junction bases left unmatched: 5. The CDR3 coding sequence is TGTGCCAGCAGTTATGGGGGACAGCTCAATCAGCCCCAGCATTTT. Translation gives CASSYGGQLNQPQHF.

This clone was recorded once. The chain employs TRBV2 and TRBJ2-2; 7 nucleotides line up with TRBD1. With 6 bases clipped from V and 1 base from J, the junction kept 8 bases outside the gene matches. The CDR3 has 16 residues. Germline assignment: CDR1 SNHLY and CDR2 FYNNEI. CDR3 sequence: CASRLGGTVNTGELFF. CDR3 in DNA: TGTGCCAGCAGACTCGGTGGGACAGTGAACACCGGGGAGCTGTTTTTT.

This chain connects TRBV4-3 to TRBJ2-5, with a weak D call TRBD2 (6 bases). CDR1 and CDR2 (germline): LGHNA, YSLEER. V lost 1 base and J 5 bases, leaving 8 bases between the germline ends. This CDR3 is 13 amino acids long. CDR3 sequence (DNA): TGCGCCAGCAGCCAAGGGGGGGTGGAGACCCAGTACTTC. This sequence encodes CASSQGGVETQYF.

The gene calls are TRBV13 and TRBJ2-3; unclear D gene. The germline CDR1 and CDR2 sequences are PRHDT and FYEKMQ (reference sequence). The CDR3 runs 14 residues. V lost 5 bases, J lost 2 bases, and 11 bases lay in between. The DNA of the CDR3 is TGTGCCAGCAGCCCCCCCGAGATCACAGATACGCAGTATTTT. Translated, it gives CASSPPEITDTQYF.

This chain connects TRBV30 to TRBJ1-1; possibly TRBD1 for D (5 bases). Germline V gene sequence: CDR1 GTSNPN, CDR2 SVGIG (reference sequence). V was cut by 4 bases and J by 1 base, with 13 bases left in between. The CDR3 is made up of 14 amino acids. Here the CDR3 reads CAWTSGLPNTEAFF. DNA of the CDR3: TGTGCCTGGACCTCGGGACTGCCGAACACTGAAGCTTTCTTT.

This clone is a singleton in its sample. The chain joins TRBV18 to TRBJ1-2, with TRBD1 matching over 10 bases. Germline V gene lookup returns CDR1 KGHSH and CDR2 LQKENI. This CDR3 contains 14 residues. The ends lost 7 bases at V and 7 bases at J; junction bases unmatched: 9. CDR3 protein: CASLTGTGDAGYTF. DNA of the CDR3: TGTGCCAGCTTGACCGGGACAGGGGATGCTGGCTACACCTTC.